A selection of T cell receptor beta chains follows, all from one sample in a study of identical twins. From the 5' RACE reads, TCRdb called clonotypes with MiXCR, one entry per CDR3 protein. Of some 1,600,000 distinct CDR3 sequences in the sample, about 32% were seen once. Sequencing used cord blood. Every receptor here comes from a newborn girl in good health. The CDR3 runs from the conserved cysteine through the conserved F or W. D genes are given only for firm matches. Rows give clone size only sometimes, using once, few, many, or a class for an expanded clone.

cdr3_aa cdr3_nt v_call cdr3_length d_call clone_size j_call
CASSFGAGAARETQYF TGTGCCAGCAGCTTTGGAGCGGGGGCCGCCCGAGAGACCCAGTACTTC TRBV9 16 TRBD2 few TRBJ2-5
CATNLQLGGSYNEQFF TGTGCCACCAATTTACAACTAGGAGGCTCCTACAATGAGCAGTTCTTC TRBV6-6 16 - few TRBJ2-1
CASTRDSSFETQYF TGTGCCAGCACCCGCGATTCGTCCTTTGAGACCCAGTACTTC TRBV3-1 14 - many TRBJ2-5
CASSLRERFNYGYTF TGTGCCAGCAGTTTACGGGAGCGGTTTAACTATGGCTACACCTTC TRBV12-3/TRBV12-4 15 - many TRBJ1-2
CASSQVAEGAGYGYTF TGCGCCAGCAGCCAAGTTGCTGAGGGGGCGGGCTATGGCTACACCTTC TRBV4-1 16 TRBD1 - TRBJ1-2
CSARDILVQNIQYF TGCAGTGCTAGAGATATACTAGTGCAAAACATTCAGTACTTC TRBV20-1 14 - - TRBJ2-4
CASSLVKHFTDTQYF TGTGCCAGCAGCTTAGTTAAACATTTCACAGATACGCAGTATTTT TRBV7-2 15 - few TRBJ2-3
CASSVDLGHTGELFF TGTGCCAGCAGCGTAGATTTGGGACACACCGGGGAGCTGTTTTTT TRBV9 15 - few TRBJ2-2
CASSYSLPPLALGTSGETQYF TGTGCCAGCAGTTACTCGCTGCCCCCACTAGCCCTGGGGACCTCTGGAGAGACCCAGTACTTC TRBV6-5 21 - - TRBJ2-5
CSARAGLREQFF TGCAGTGCTAGAGCCGGACTTAGGGAGCAGTTCTTC TRBV20-1 12 - - TRBJ2-1
CAGSEAGLAGTYNEQFF TGTGCCGGCAGTGAAGCAGGACTAGCGGGGACGTACAATGAGCAGTTCTTC TRBV2 17 TRBD2 few TRBJ2-1
CASSLGERPLGRLNEQFF TGTGCCAGCAGTTTAGGGGAGCGGCCACTAGGTCGTCTCAATGAGCAGTTCTTC TRBV7-2 18 - - TRBJ2-1
CASSFPGTGHRNTEAFF TGTGCCAGCAGTTTCCCCGGGACAGGGCACCGGAACACTGAAGCTTTCTTT TRBV12-3/TRBV12-4 17 TRBD1 - TRBJ1-1
CASSLVGPSQVYGYTF TGTGCCAGCAGCTTGGTGGGTCCATCCCAAGTCTATGGCTACACCTTC TRBV5-8 16 - - TRBJ1-2
CVCSGPNTEAFF TGTGTTTGCAGTGGCCCGAACACTGAAGCTTTCTTT TRBV5-5 12 - few TRBJ1-1
CASSPPLATGELFF TGTGCCAGCAGCCCCCCACTGGCGACCGGGGAGCTGTTTTTT TRBV3-1 14 - - TRBJ2-2
CASSQRLAGPDEQFF TGTGCCAGCAGCCAGCGACTAGCGGGACCAGATGAGCAGTTCTTC TRBV11-2 15 TRBD2 - TRBJ2-1
CASRVLRTGNEKLFF TGTGCCAGCAGGGTCCTCCGGACAGGGAATGAAAAACTGTTTTTT TRBV2 15 TRBD1 - TRBJ1-4